The rows below give T cell receptor beta chains drawn from one sample of a study of T cells after somatic rescue of genetic block. Sequencing used immunoSEQ multiplex PCR; TCRdb keeps in-frame clones, though not all of them. The table records around 52,000 clones, 90% to 96% of them present only once. The sample comprised peripheral blood mononuclear cells (PBMCs). These TCRs come from a child younger than two. The CDR3 runs from the conserved cysteine through the conserved F or W. The D gene is left open where the match is weak. Clone sizes are given selectively: once, few, many, or a class where the clone is expanded.

D	J	size	V	CDR3	DNA
-	TRBJ1-2	few	TRBV27	CATLTENYGYTF	TGTGCCACTTTGACAGAGAACTATGGCTACACCTTC
-	TRBJ1-5	-	TRBV19	CASRQGNQPQHF	TGTGCCAGTAGACAGGGCAATCAGCCCCAGCATTTT
-	TRBJ2-3	-	TRBV7-2	CASSLVGGPWGDTQYF	TGTGCCAGCAGCTTAGTGGGGGGACCCTGGGGAGATACGCAGTATTTT
-	TRBJ1-4	-	TRBV15	CATSRDQQGKEKLFF	TGTGCCACCAGCAGAGATCAACAGGGAAAAGAAAAACTGTTTTTT
TRBD2	TRBJ2-7	-	TRBV18	CASSPTSGSSYEQYF	TGTGCCAGCTCACCGACTAGCGGGAGCTCCTACGAGCAGTACTTC
TRBD2	TRBJ2-3	-	TRBV28	CASSLLAGTDTQYF	TGTGCCAGCAGTTTACTAGCGGGCACAGATACGCAGTATTTT
-	TRBJ2-1	-	TRBV9	CASSVDPGLSSYNEQFF	TGTGCCAGCAGCGTAGATCCCGGGCTGAGCTCCTACAATGAGCAGTTCTTC
-	TRBJ1-3	-	TRBV7-9	CASSLDNSGNTIYF	TGTGCCAGCAGCTTAGACAACTCTGGAAACACCATATATTTT
TRBD2	TRBJ2-7	-	TRBV9	CASSATSGSTYEQYF	TGTGCCAGCAGCGCAACGAGCGGGAGCACCTACGAGCAGTACTTC
-	TRBJ2-7	-	TRBV6-1	CASSGSYEQYF	TGTGCCAGCAGTGGCAGCTACGAGCAGTACTTC
-	TRBJ2-7	few	TRBV11-2	CASSFRGPSEQYF	TGTGCCAGCAGCTTCCGCGGGCCGTCCGAGCAGTACTTC
-	TRBJ1-2	-	TRBV28	CASSFGGAGYGYTF	TGTGCCAGCAGTTTCGGGGGAGCTGGCTATGGCTACACCTTC
TRBD1	TRBJ2-7	-	TRBV6-5	CASSYAPGTGSYEQYF	TGTGCCAGCAGTTACGCCCCCGGGACAGGGTCCTACGAGCAGTACTTC
TRBD1	TRBJ1-2	-	TRBV28	CASSLPRTGAYGYTF	TGTGCCAGCAGTTTACCGCGGACAGGGGCCTATGGCTACACCTTC
-	TRBJ1-6	-	TRBV28	CASSFWIRVDKPNSPLHF	TGTGCCAGCAGTTTCTGGATCCGAGTCGACAAACCGAATTCACCCCTCCACTTT
TRBD1	TRBJ1-1	-	TRBV10-3	CAISRTGLNTEAFF	TGTGCCATCAGCCGGACAGGGCTCAACACTGAAGCTTTCTTT
-	TRBJ2-7	-	TRBV15	CATSREDYEQYF	TGTGCCACCAGCAGAGAAGATTACGAGCAGTACTTC
-	TRBJ2-4	-	TRBV28	CASSLRTGAKNIQYF	TGTGCCAGCAGTTTAAGGACGGGGGCCAAAAACATTCAGTACTTC
TRBD1	TRBJ2-2	-	TRBV4-3	CASSPDRGRNTGELFF	TGCGCCAGCAGCCCGGACAGGGGGCGGAACACCGGGGAGCTGTTTTTT
TRBD1	TRBJ1-2	-	TRBV14	CASSHRDSYGYTF	TGTGCCAGCAGCCACCGGGACAGCTATGGCTACACCTTC
TRBD1	TRBJ1-2	-	TRBV28	CASTGQNYGYTF	TGTGCCAGCACGGGACAGAACTATGGCTACACCTTC
TRBD2	TRBJ2-1	-	TRBV5-1	CASSYGRAVDEQFF	TGCGCCAGCAGCTACGGGAGGGCCGTCGATGAGCAGTTCTTC
-	TRBJ2-5	-	TRBV30	CAWSVQETQYF	TGTGCCTGGAGTGTACAGGAGACCCAGTACTTC
TRBD1	TRBJ2-2	-	TRBV19	CASSQGANTGELFF	TGTGCCAGTAGTCAGGGGGCGAACACCGGGGAGCTGTTTTTT
-	TRBJ2-2	-	TRBV5-4	CASSYTGELFF	TGTGCCAGCAGCTACACCGGGGAGCTGTTTTTT
-	TRBJ1-2	-	TRBV6-1	CASSYGGAGGYTF	TGTGCCAGCAGTTATGGTGGCGCCGGGGGCTACACCTTC
TRBD2	TRBJ2-7	once	TRBV30	CAWSLLAGAEQYF	TGTGCCTGGAGTTTGCTAGCGGGAGCCGAGCAGTACTTC
-	TRBJ1-2	-	TRBV10-2	CASWGGGNYGYTF	TGCGCCAGCTGGGGAGGGGGGAACTATGGCTACACCTTC
-	TRBJ2-2	-	TRBV27	CASRDNTGELFF	TGTGCCAGCCGTGACAACACCGGGGAGCTGTTTTTT
TRBD2	TRBJ2-3	-	TRBV6-1	CASKLAGADTQYF	TGTGCCAGCAAACTAGCGGGAGCAGATACGCAGTATTTT
-	TRBJ2-6	-	TRBV6-5	CASSYGTSGANVLTF	TGTGCCAGCAGTTACGGGACATCTGGGGCCAACGTCCTGACTTTC
-	TRBJ1-5	-	TRBV15	CATSRGTPNQPQHF	TGTGCCACCAGCAGAGGGACCCCCAATCAGCCCCAGCATTTT
-	TRBJ2-1	-	TRBV7-2	CASSPYGSEQFF	TGTGCCAGCAGCCCTTACGGGTCTGAGCAGTTCTTC
-	TRBJ1-5	-	TRBV28	CASSLQYQPQHF	TGTGCCAGCAGTTTACAATATCAGCCCCAGCATTTT
-	TRBJ2-7	-	TRBV21-1	CASRVGEEQYF	TGTGCCAGCAGGGTGGGGGAAGAGCAGTACTTC
-	TRBJ1-1	once	TRBV10-3	CAIRTGNTEAFF	TGTGCCATCAGGACAGGGAACACTGAAGCTTTCTTT
-	TRBJ1-1	-	TRBV27	CASSLSGPMNTEAFF	TGTGCCAGCAGTTTATCGGGACCCATGAACACTGAAGCTTTCTTT
TRBD2	TRBJ2-3	-	TRBV18	CASSRAGGADTQYF	TGTGCCAGCTCAAGAGCGGGAGGAGCAGATACGCAGTATTTT
-	TRBJ2-5	-	TRBV7-9	CASSLVAQETQYF	TGTGCCAGCAGCTTAGTAGCTCAAGAGACCCAGTACTTC
-	TRBJ1-2	-	TRBV9	CASSAYRDGYTF	TGTGCCAGCAGCGCCTACAGGGATGGCTACACCTTC
TRBD2	TRBJ2-3	-	TRBV25-1	CASSGLAGVRDTQYF	TGTGCCAGCAGTGGACTAGCGGGAGTCAGGGATACGCAGTATTTT
TRBD1	TRBJ1-2	few	TRBV6-5	CASSRRDREYGYTF	TGTGCCAGCAGTCGCCGGGACAGGGAGTATGGCTACACCTTC
-	TRBJ2-1	-	TRBV5-4	CASSLNRDFSYNEQFF	TGTGCCAGCAGCTTGAACAGGGACTTCTCCTACAATGAGCAGTTCTTC
TRBD1	TRBJ2-1	-	TRBV6-5	CASRSTGNEQFF	TGTGCCAGCAGATCGACAGGGAATGAGCAGTTCTTC